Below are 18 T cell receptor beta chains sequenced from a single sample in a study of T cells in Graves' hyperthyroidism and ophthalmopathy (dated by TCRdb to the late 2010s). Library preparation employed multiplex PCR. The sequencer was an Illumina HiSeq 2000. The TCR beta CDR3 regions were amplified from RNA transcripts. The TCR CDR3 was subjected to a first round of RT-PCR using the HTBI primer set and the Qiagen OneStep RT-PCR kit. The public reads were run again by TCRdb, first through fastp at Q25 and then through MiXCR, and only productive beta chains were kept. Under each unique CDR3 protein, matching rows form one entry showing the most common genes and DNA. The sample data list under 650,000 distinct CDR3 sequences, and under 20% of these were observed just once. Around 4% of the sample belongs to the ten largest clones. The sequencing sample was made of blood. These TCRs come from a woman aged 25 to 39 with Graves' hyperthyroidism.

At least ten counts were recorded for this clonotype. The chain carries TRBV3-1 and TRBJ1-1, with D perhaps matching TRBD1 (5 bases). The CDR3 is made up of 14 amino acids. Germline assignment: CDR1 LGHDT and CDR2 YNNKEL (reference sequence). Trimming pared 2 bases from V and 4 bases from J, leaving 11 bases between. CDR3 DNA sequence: TGTGCCAGCAGCCAAAGGACACCTCCCACTGAAGCTTTCTTT. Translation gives CASSQRTPPTEAFF.

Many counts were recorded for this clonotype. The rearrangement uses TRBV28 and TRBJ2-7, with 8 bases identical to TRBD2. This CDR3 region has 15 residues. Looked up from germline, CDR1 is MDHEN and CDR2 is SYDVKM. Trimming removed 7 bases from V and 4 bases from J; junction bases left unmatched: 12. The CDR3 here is CASMRPGLGTYEQYF. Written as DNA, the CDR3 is TGTGCCAGCATGCGGCCGGGACTAGGAACTTACGAGCAGTACTTC.

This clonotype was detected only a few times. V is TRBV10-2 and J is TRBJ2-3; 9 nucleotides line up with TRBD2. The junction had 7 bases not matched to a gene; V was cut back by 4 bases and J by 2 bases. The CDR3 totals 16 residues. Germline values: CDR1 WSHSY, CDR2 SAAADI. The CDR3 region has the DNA TGCGCCAGCAGTGGTACGACTAGCGGAAACACAGATACGCAGTATTTT. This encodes CASSGTTSGNTDTQYF.

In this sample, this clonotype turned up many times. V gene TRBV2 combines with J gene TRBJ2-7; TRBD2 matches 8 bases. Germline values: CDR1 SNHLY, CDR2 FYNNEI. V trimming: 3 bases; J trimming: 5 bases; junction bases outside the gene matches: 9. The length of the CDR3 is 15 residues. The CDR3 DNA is TGTGCCAGCAGTGAGTTGCGGGAGGTACGGGACGAGCAGTACTTC. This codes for CASSELREVRDEQYF.

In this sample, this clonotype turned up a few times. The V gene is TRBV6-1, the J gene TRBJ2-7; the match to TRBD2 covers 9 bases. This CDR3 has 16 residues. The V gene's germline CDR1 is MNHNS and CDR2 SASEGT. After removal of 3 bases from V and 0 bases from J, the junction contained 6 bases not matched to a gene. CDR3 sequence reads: CASSDLLAGLSYEQYF. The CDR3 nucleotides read TGTGCCAGCAGTGACTTGCTAGCGGGACTCTCCTACGAGCAGTACTTC.

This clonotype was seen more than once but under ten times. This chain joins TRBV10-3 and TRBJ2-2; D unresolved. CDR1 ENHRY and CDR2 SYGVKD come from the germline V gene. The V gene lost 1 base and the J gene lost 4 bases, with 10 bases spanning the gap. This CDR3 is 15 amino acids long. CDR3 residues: CAISEFQLGTGELFF. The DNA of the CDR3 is TGTGCCATCAGTGAGTTCCAGTTGGGCACCGGGGAGCTGTTTTTT.

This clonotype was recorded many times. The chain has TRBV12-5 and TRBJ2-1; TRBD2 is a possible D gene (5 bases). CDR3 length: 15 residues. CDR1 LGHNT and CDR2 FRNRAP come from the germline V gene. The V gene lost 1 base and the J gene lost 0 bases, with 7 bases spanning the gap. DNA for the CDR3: TGTGCTAGTGGTTTGGGGGAGAGCTCCTACAATGAGCAGTTCTTC. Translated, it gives CASGLGESSYNEQFF.

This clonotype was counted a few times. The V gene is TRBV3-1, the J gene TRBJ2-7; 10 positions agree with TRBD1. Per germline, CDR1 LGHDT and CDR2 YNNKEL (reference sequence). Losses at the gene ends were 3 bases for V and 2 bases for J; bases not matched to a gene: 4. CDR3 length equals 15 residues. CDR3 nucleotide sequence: TGTGCCAGCAGCCACGGGACAGGGGCGCCCTACGAGCAGTACTTC. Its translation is CASSHGTGAPYEQYF.

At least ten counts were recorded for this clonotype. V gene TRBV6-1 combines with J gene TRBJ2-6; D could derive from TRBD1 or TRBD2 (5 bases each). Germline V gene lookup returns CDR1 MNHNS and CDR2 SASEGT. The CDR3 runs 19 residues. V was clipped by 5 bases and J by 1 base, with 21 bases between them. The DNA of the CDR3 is TGTGCCAGCAGTTGGGACGGGGCGGACACATGGTCTGGGGCCAACGTCCTGACTTTC. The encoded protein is CASSWDGADTWSGANVLTF.

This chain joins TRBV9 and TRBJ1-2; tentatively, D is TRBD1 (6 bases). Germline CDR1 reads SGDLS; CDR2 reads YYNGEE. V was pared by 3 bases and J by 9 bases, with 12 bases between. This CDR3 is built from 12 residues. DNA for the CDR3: TGTGCCAGCAGCGGAATACAGGGCCGCTACACCTTC. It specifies CASSGIQGRYTF.

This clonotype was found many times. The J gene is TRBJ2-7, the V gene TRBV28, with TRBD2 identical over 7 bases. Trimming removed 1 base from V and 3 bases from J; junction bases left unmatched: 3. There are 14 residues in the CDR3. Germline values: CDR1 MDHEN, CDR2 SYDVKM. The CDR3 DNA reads TGTGCCAGCAGTTTATCTAGCGGACTCTACGAGCAGTACTTC. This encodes CASSLSSGLYEQYF. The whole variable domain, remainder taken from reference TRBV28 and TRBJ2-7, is DVKVTQSSRYLVKRTGEKVFLECVQDMDHENMFWYRQDPGLGLRLIYFSYDVKMKEKGDIPEGYSVSREKKERFSLILESASTNQTSMYLCASSLSSGLYEQYFGPGTRLTVT.

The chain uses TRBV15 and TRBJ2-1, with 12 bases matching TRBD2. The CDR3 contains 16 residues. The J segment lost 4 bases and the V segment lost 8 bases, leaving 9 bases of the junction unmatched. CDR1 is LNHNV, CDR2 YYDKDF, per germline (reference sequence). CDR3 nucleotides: TGTGCCACCTCTAAACCGGGACTAGCGGGTTACAATGAGCAGTTCTTC. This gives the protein CATSKPGLAGYNEQFF.

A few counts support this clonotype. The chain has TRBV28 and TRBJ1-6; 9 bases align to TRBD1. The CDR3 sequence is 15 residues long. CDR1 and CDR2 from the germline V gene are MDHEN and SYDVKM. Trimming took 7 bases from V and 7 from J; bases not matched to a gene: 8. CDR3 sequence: CASTDTGGGNSPLHF. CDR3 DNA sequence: TGTGCCAGCACCGATACAGGGGGCGGGAATTCACCCCTCCACTTT.

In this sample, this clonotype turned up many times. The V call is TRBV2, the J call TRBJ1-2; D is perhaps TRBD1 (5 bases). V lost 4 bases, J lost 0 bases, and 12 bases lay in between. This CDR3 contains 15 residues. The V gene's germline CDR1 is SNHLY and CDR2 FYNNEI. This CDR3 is CASSGDRSTNYGYTF. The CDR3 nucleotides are TGTGCCAGCAGTGGGGACCGCAGTACTAACTATGGCTACACCTTC.

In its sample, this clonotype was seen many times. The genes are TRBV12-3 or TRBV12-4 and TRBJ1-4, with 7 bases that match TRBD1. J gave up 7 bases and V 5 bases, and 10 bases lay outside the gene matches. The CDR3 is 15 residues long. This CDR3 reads CASSTGQAFGEKLFF. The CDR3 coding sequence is TGTGCCAGCAGTACAGGACAGGCGTTTGGTGAAAAACTGTTTTTT.

In nucleotides, the CDR3 is TGCAGTGCAAATAAGGGGGAGACCCAGTACTTC. The encoded protein is CSANKGETQYF. This chain joins TRBV20-1 and TRBJ2-5; D may be TRBD1 (5 bases). CDR3 length: 11 residues. V was pared by 6 bases and J by 5 bases, with 10 bases between. Germline V gene sequence: CDR1 DFQATT, CDR2 SNEGSKA (reference sequence).

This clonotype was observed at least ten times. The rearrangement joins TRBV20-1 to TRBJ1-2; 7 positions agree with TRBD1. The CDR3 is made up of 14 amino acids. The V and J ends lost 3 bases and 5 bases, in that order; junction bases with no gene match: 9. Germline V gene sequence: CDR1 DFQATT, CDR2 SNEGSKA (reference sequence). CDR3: CSASTNRGIYGYTF. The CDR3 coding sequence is TGCAGTGCTAGTACGAACAGGGGAATATATGGCTACACCTTC.

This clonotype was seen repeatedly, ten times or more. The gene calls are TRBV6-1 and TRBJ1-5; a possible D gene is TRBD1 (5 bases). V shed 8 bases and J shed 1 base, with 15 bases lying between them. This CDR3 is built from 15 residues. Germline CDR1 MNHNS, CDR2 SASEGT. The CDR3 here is CASARGESSNQPQHF. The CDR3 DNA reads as TGTGCCAGCGCGCGAGGGGAATCGAGCAATCAGCCCCAGCATTTT.